The clone carrying this T cell receptor (beta chain) was recorded many times. Its antigen is as yet unknown. This record belongs to a study of T-cell reconstitution after alpha-beta-depleted transplantation in children. Whole-study findings and limits: Several hundred expanded graft clones reportedly were the source of alpha-beta T cells about two months after transplant.

TCRbeta library preparation incorporated unique molecular identifiers. TCRdb independently ran MiXCR on the PCR reads; one entry per CDR3 protein. The sample consists of 55,000 to 90,000 distinct CDR3 sequences, 4.9% of them appearing once. The CDR3 extends over 18 amino acids. V lost 4 bases to trimming and J lost 1 base, with 21 bases between them. Germline V gene data show CDR1 as ENHRY and CDR2 as SYGVKD. The sequences come from PBMCs, mostly from graft donor cells, collected 180 days after TCRalphabeta/CD19-depleted stem cell transplant. The TCR was taken from a boy under two years old who had a stem cell transplant for acute myeloid leukemia, so the T cells may come from the graft donor. The V call is TRBV10-3, the J call TRBJ2-3; weak D call: TRBD2 (7 bases). The CDR3 loop is CAISVGFGGGAGTDTQYF. DNA of the CDR3: TGTGCCATCAGTGTAGGGTTTGGCGGGGGCGCCGGCACAGATACGCAGTATTTT.